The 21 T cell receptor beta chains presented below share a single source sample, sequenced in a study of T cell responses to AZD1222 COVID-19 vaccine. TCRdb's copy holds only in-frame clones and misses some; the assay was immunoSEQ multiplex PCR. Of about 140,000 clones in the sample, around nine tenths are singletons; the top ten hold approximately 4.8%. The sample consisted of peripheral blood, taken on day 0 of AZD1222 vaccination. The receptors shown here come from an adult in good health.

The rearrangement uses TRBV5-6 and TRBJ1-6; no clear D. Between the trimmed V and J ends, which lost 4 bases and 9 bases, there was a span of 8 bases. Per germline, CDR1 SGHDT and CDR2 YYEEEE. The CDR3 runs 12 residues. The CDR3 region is CASSPLGSPLHF. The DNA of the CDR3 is TGTGCCAGCAGCCCCCTCGGTTCACCCCTCCACTTT.

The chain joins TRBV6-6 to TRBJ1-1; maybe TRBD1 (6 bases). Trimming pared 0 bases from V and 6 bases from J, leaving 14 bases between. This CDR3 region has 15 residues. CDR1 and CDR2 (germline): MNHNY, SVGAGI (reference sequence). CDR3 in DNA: TGTGCCAGCAGTTACTCGAAAGGGGGGGTTGCTGAAGCTTTCTTT. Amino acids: CASSYSKGGVAEAFF.

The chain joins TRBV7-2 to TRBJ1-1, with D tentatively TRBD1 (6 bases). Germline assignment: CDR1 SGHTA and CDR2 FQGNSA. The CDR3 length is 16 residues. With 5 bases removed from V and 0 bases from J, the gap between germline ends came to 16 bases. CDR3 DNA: TGTGCCAGCAGCCGCAGGGGAACAGCCATGAACACTGAAGCTTTCTTT. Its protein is CASSRRGTAMNTEAFF.

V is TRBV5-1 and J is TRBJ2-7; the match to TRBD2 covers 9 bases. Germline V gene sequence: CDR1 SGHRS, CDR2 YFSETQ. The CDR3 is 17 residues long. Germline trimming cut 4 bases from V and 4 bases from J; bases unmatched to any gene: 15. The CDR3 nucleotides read TGCGCCAGCAGCCCCCAATGGCGGGGGGGCTTCCGATACGAGCAGTACTTC. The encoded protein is CASSPQWRGGFRYEQYF.

This chain's CDR3 is CASSRDRNEQFF. The CDR3 bases are TGTGCCAGCAGTCGGGACAGAAATGAGCAGTTCTTC. The chain employs TRBV12-3 or TRBV12-4 and TRBJ2-1; 7 bases match TRBD1. CDR3 size: 12 residues. Unmatched junction bases numbered 2, after V lost 5 bases and J lost 7 bases.

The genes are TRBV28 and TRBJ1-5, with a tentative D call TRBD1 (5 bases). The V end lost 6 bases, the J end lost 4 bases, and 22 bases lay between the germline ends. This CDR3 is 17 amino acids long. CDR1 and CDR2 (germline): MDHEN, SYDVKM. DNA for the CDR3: TGTGCCAGCAGCCCTGGGGGAGGAGCGCTAAAAAATCAGCCCCAGCATTTT. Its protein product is CASSPGGGALKNQPQHF.

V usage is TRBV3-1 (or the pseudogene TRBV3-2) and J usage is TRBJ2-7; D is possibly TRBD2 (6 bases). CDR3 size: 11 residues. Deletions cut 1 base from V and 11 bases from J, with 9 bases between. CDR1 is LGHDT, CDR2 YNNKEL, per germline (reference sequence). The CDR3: CASSQGQREYF. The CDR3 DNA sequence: TGTGCCAGCAGCCAAGGGCAGCGGGAGTACTTC.

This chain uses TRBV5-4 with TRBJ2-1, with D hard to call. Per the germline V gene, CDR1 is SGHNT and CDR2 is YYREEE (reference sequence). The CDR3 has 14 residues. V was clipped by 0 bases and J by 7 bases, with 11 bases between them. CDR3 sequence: CASSLVASRNEQFF. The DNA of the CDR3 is TGTGCCAGCAGCTTGGTCGCTAGTAGAAATGAGCAGTTCTTC.

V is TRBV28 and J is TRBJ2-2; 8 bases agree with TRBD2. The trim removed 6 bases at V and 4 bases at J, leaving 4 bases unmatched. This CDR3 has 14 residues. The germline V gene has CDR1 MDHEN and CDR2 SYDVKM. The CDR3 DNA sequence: TGTGCCAGCAGCCGGGAGGGAAGCACCGGGGAGCTGTTTTTT. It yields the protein CASSREGSTGELFF.

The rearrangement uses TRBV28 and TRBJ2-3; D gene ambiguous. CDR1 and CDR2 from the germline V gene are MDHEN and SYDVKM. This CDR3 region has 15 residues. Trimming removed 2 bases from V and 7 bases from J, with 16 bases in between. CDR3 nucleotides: TGTGCCAGCAGTTTACTCCGATTGGCGGAATATACGCAGTATTTT. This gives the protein CASSLLRLAEYTQYF.

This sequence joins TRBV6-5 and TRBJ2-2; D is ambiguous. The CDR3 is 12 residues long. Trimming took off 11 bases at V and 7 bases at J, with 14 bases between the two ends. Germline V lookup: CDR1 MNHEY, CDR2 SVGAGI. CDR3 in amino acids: CACFGSGGELFF. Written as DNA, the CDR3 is TGTGCCTGCTTTGGTTCGGGCGGGGAGCTGTTTTTT.

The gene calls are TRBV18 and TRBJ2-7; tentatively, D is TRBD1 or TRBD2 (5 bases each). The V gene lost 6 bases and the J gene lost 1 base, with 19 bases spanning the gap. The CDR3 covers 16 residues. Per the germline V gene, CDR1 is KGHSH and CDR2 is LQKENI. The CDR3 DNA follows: TGTGCCAGCTCCCCTAATGGGAGACAGATATCCTACGAGCAGTACTTC. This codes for CASSPNGRQISYEQYF.

CDR3 coding DNA: TGTGCCAGCAGCCTAATCCCCGGACAGGGTCTAAACGAGCAGTACTTC. As protein: CASSLIPGQGLNEQYF. V is TRBV7-9 and J is TRBJ2-7, with 8 nucleotides matching TRBD1. This CDR3 is 16 amino acids long. V shed 5 bases, J shed 5 bases, and the junction held 14 bases outside the gene matches. The germline gives CDR1 SEHNR, CDR2 FQNEAQ (reference sequence).

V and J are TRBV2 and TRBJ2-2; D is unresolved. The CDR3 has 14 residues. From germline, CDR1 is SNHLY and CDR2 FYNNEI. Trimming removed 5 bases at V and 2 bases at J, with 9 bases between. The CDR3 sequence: CASSRSENTGELFF. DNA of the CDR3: TGTGCCAGCAGTAGGTCAGAAAACACCGGGGAGCTGTTTTTT.

The CDR3 sequence is CASSGQSYSNQPQHF. Written as DNA, the CDR3 is TGTGCCAGCAGTGGTCAGAGTTATAGCAATCAGCCCCAGCATTTT. The rearrangement uses TRBV6-4 and TRBJ1-5; no definite D call. V gave up 4 bases and J gave up 0 bases, with 10 bases separating them. Germline lookup yields CDR1 MRHNA and CDR2 SNTAGT. This CDR3 is 15 amino acids long.

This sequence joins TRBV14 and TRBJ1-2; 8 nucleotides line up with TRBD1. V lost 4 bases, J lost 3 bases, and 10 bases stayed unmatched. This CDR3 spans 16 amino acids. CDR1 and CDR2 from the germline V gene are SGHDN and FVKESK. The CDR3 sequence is CASSRGPGQADYGYTF. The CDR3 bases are TGTGCCAGCAGCCGAGGCCCGGGACAGGCGGACTATGGCTACACCTTC.

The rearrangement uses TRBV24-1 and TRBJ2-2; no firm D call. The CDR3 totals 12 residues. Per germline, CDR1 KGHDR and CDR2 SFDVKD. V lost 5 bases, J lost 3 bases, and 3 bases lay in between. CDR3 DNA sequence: TGTGCCACCAGTGGGGACACCGGGGAGCTGTTTTTT. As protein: CATSGDTGELFF.

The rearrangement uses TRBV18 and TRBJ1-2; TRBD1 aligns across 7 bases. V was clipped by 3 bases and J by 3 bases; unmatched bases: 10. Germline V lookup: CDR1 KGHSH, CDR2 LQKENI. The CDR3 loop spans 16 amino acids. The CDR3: CASSPGTALRHYGYTF. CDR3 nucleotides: TGTGCCAGCTCACCGGGGACAGCCCTACGCCACTATGGCTACACCTTC. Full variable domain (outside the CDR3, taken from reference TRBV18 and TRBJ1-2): NAGVMQNPRHLVRRRGQEARLRCSPMKGHSHVYWYRQLPEEGLKFMVYLQKENIIDESGMPKERFSAEFPKEGPSILRIQQVVRGDSAAYFCASSPGTALRHYGYTFGSGTRLTVV.

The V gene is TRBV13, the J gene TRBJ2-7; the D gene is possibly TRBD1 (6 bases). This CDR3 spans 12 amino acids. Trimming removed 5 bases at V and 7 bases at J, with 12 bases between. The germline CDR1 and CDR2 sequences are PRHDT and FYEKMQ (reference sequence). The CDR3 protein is CASSGPDREQYF. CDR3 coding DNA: TGTGCCAGCAGCGGACCCGACAGGGAGCAGTACTTC.

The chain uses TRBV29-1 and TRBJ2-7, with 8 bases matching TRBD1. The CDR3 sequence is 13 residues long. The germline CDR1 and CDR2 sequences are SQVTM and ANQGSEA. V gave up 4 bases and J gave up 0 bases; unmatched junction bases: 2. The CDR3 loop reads CSVGTGISYEQYF. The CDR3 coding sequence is TGCAGCGTTGGGACAGGGATCTCCTACGAGCAGTACTTC.

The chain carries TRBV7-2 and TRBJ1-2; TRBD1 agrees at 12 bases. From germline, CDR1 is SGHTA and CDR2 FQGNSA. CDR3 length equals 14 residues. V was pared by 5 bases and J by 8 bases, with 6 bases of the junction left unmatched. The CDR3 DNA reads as TGTGCCAGCAGCCCCGGGACAGGGGGCTGGGGCTACACCTTC. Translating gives CASSPGTGGWGYTF.